The rows below give T cell receptor beta chains drawn from one sample of a study of glioma-infiltrating T cells. MiXCR, run by TCRdb on the multiplex PCR reads, gives a single entry per CDR3 protein. The repertoire holds approximately 820 distinct CDR3 sequences, with less than 20% as singletons. Sequencing was carried out using glioma tissue, nonneoplastic brain tissue, or PBMCs (not recorded which). These receptors originate from a human donor with low-grade glioma or glioblastoma, undergoing nonglioma brain surgery, or in good health (not recorded which). Each CDR3 is given with its conserved first and last residue. The D gene is left open where the match is weak. A clone size is listed for some rows: how often the clone was seen (once, few, many), or a class if it is expanded.

d_gene: NA; abundance: few; j_gene: TRBJ1-1; v_gene: TRBV27; len: 15; CDR3nt: TGTGCCAGCAGTTTATCGACCAGATGGACCACTGAGGCTTTCTTT; CDR3aa: CASSLSTRWTTEAFF
d_gene: TRBD2; abundance: large; j_gene: TRBJ2-5; v_gene: TRBV20-1; len: 15; CDR3nt: TGCAGTGCTTGGTTAGCGGGATTCGCTCAAGAGACCCAGTACTTC; CDR3aa: CSAWLAGFAQETQYF
d_gene: NA; abundance: medium-sized; j_gene: TRBJ1-1; v_gene: TRBV3-1; len: 13; CDR3nt: TGTGCCAGCAGCTCTCAGGGTGAGACTGAAGCTTTCTTT; CDR3aa: CASSSQGETEAFF
d_gene: NA; abundance: many; j_gene: TRBJ2-6; v_gene: TRBV5-1; len: 17; CDR3nt: TGCGCCAGCAGCTTGGACAGGGGAGGCTCTGGGGCCAACGTCCTGACTTTC; CDR3aa: CASSLDRGGSGANVLTF
d_gene: TRBD1; abundance: large; j_gene: TRBJ2-1; v_gene: TRBV15; len: 14; CDR3nt: TGTGCCACCAGCAGAGAAGGGACAGGGTATGAGCAGTTCTTC; CDR3aa: CATSREGTGYEQFF
d_gene: NA; abundance: NA; j_gene: TRBJ2-5; v_gene: TRBV20-1; len: 13; CDR3nt: TGCAGTGATGGGGCAGCGAATCAGGAGACCCAGTACTTC; CDR3aa: CSDGAANQETQYF
d_gene: TRBD2; abundance: medium-sized; j_gene: TRBJ2-7; v_gene: TRBV7-2; len: 15; CDR3nt: TGTGCCAGCAGCTTAGCCGGACTAGCGACTTACGAGCAGTACTTC; CDR3aa: CASSLAGLATYEQYF
d_gene: NA; abundance: NA; j_gene: TRBJ2-5; v_gene: TRBV27; len: 15; CDR3nt: TGTGCCAGCAGCTTATTTTCCGGGAGAGTGGAGACCCAGTACTTC; CDR3aa: CASSLFSGRVETQYF
d_gene: NA; abundance: medium-sized; j_gene: TRBJ1-1; v_gene: TRBV12-3/TRBV12-4; len: 15; CDR3nt: TGTGCCAGCACCACCTCGACAGTCGATAGAGATGAAGCTTTCTTT; CDR3aa: CASTTSTVDRDEAFF
d_gene: TRBD1; abundance: NA; j_gene: TRBJ1-5; v_gene: TRBV27; len: 15; CDR3nt: TGTGCCAGCAGTTTTGGGAGGGGGCACAATCAGCCCCAGCATTTT; CDR3aa: CASSFGRGHNQPQHF
d_gene: NA; abundance: large; j_gene: TRBJ1-3; v_gene: TRBV29-1; len: 12; CDR3nt: TGCAGCGTTTTAGTAGCTGGAAACACCATATATTTT; CDR3aa: CSVLVAGNTIYF
d_gene: TRBD1; abundance: few; j_gene: TRBJ2-1; v_gene: TRBV5-5; len: 17; CDR3nt: TGTGCCAGCAGCCTGACCCCCGGGACAGATTACTACAATGAGCAGTTCTTC; CDR3aa: CASSLTPGTDYYNEQFF
d_gene: NA; abundance: many; j_gene: TRBJ2-5; v_gene: TRBV19; len: 13; CDR3nt: TGTGCCAGTAGTGAGACGAGACAGGAGACCCAGTACTTC; CDR3aa: CASSETRQETQYF
d_gene: NA; abundance: large; j_gene: TRBJ1-1; v_gene: TRBV12-3/TRBV12-4; len: 14; CDR3nt: TGTGCCAGCAGTTTAGCTCACAGGGCGACTGAAGCTTTCTTT; CDR3aa: CASSLAHRATEAFF
d_gene: TRBD1; abundance: NA; j_gene: TRBJ1-2; v_gene: TRBV7-2; len: 15; CDR3nt: TGTGGCAGCCTAATTTACGGACAGGGAAACTATGGCTACACCTTC; CDR3aa: CGSLIYGQGNYGYTF
d_gene: NA; abundance: medium-sized; j_gene: TRBJ2-5; v_gene: TRBV7-2; len: 15; CDR3nt: TGTGCCAGCAGCTTAGGAGGGCTAGCGAGCGAGACCCAGTACTTC; CDR3aa: CASSLGGLASETQYF
d_gene: NA; abundance: NA; j_gene: TRBJ1-2; v_gene: TRBV27; len: 13; CDR3nt: TGTGCCAGCAGTTTCCAGGACAGATATGGCTACACCTTC; CDR3aa: CASSFQDRYGYTF
d_gene: NA; abundance: large; j_gene: TRBJ2-7; v_gene: TRBV6-1; len: 15; CDR3nt: TGTGCCAGCAGCCCCGGAGGCAGAGGGGTCTACGAGCAGTACTTC; CDR3aa: CASSPGGRGVYEQYF
d_gene: TRBD2; abundance: many; j_gene: TRBJ2-5; v_gene: TRBV5-6; len: 14; CDR3nt: TGTGCCAGCAGCGGATTTAGCGGGAGCCAGACCCAGTACTTC; CDR3aa: CASSGFSGSQTQYF
d_gene: NA; abundance: large; j_gene: TRBJ2-1; v_gene: TRBV15; len: 14; CDR3nt: TGTGCCACCAGCAAGGACAGACTATACAATGAGCAGTTCTTC; CDR3aa: CATSKDRLYNEQFF
d_gene: NA; abundance: large; j_gene: TRBJ2-3; v_gene: TRBV27; len: 15; CDR3nt: TGTGCCAGCAGCCCCCAAGGGATTCCCACAGATACGCAGTATTTT; CDR3aa: CASSPQGIPTDTQYF
d_gene: NA; abundance: medium-sized; j_gene: TRBJ1-1; v_gene: TRBV7-2; len: 16; CDR3nt: TGTGCCAGCAGCTTAGCTTTACGGGTGAGAGAAACTGAAGCTTTCTTT; CDR3aa: CASSLALRVRETEAFF
d_gene: TRBD1; abundance: NA; j_gene: TRBJ2-7; v_gene: TRBV11-2; len: 12; CDR3nt: TGTGCCAGCAGCTTAGAATGGGACAGGGATTACTTC; CDR3aa: CASSLEWDRDYF
d_gene: NA; abundance: medium-sized; j_gene: TRBJ2-5; v_gene: TRBV5-5; len: 13; CDR3nt: TGTGCCAGCAGCTTGGAGTACCAAGAGACCCAGTACTTC; CDR3aa: CASSLEYQETQYF
d_gene: NA; abundance: NA; j_gene: TRBJ2-1; v_gene: TRBV27; len: 13; CDR3nt: TGTGCCAGCAGTTTAGCGGGATACAATGAGCAGTTCTTC; CDR3aa: CASSLAGYNEQFF
d_gene: NA; abundance: medium-sized; j_gene: TRBJ2-4; v_gene: TRBV29-1; len: 11; CDR3nt: TGCAGTGGGGCTCAGCAAAACATTCAGTACTTC; CDR3aa: CSGAQQNIQYF
d_gene: TRBD2; abundance: NA; j_gene: TRBJ2-1; v_gene: TRBV7-2; len: 14; CDR3nt: TGTGCCAGCAGCCGACTAGCGGTTGACAATGAGCAGTTCTTC; CDR3aa: CASSRLAVDNEQFF
d_gene: NA; abundance: NA; j_gene: TRBJ1-5; v_gene: TRBV20-1; len: 15; CDR3nt: TGCAGTGCTAGACCCCCAGAAGGGCAAGGTCAGCCCCAGCATTTT; CDR3aa: CSARPPEGQGQPQHF
d_gene: TRBD1; abundance: NA; j_gene: TRBJ1-2; v_gene: TRBV19; len: 13; CDR3nt: TGTGACAGTAGTAGACCCAGGACAGGGAAACACACCTTC; CDR3aa: CDSSRPRTGKHTF
d_gene: NA; abundance: medium-sized; j_gene: TRBJ1-4; v_gene: TRBV10-3; len: 15; CDR3nt: TGTGCCATCAGTGCAGTCCCGGGGACTAATGAAAAACTGTTTTTT; CDR3aa: CAISAVPGTNEKLFF
d_gene: NA; abundance: medium-sized; j_gene: TRBJ1-3; v_gene: TRBV9; len: 16; CDR3nt: TGTGCCAGCAGCTCCCCCGGGGGCACCGAGGGAAACACCATATATTTT; CDR3aa: CASSSPGGTEGNTIYF
d_gene: TRBD1; abundance: many; j_gene: TRBJ2-2; v_gene: TRBV5-4; len: 16; CDR3nt: TGTGCCAGCAGCTCTATTACAGGGGCGAACACCGGGGAGCTGTTTTTT; CDR3aa: CASSSITGANTGELFF
d_gene: NA; abundance: medium-sized; j_gene: TRBJ2-4; v_gene: TRBV14; len: 14; CDR3nt: TGTGCCAGCAGCCAAGAAGGTCAGGGAAACATTCAGTACTTC; CDR3aa: CASSQEGQGNIQYF
d_gene: NA; abundance: medium-sized; j_gene: TRBJ1-1; v_gene: TRBV29-1; len: 13; CDR3nt: TGCAGCGTTGCCCAGGGTGTTCGCACTGAAGCTTTCTTT; CDR3aa: CSVAQGVRTEAFF
d_gene: TRBD2; abundance: medium-sized; j_gene: TRBJ2-3; v_gene: TRBV6-6; len: 19; CDR3nt: TGTGCCAGCAGTTACCCCGAACGGGGAGCGGGAGGGGGAACAGATACGCAGTATTTT; CDR3aa: CASSYPERGAGGGTDTQYF
d_gene: NA; abundance: few; j_gene: TRBJ1-2; v_gene: TRBV2; len: 13; CDR3nt: TGTGCCAGCACCCCAGAGTGGAACTATGGCTACACCTTC; CDR3aa: CASTPEWNYGYTF
d_gene: TRBD1; abundance: few; j_gene: TRBJ2-7; v_gene: TRBV20-1; len: 13; CDR3nt: TGCAGTGCCAAGACAGGGATCGGCAACGGGCAGTACTTC; CDR3aa: CSAKTGIGNGQYF
d_gene: NA; abundance: NA; j_gene: TRBJ2-7; v_gene: TRBV6-2/TRBV6-3; len: 14; CDR3nt: TGTGCCAGCAGTTACTCGGCAGCTGCCTACGAGCAGTACTTC; CDR3aa: CASSYSAAAYEQYF
d_gene: TRBD1; abundance: medium-sized; j_gene: TRBJ2-1; v_gene: TRBV12-3/TRBV12-4; len: 13; CDR3nt: TGTGCCAGCAGGACCGGGACAGGGCTTGAGCAGTTCTTC; CDR3aa: CASRTGTGLEQFF
d_gene: NA; abundance: many; j_gene: TRBJ2-2; v_gene: TRBV30; len: 13; CDR3nt: TGTGCCTGGAGTGTAACGGACACCGGGGAGCTGTTTTTT; CDR3aa: CAWSVTDTGELFF
d_gene: TRBD2; abundance: NA; j_gene: TRBJ2-1; v_gene: TRBV7-9; len: 15; CDR3nt: TGTGCCAGCAGCTTAGGGACTAGCGGGAGTAATGAGCAGTTCTTC; CDR3aa: CASSLGTSGSNEQFF
d_gene: NA; abundance: many; j_gene: TRBJ1-5; v_gene: TRBV15; len: 13; CDR3nt: TGTGCCACCAGCAGAAGCAGGGCTCAGCCCCAGCATTTT; CDR3aa: CATSRSRAQPQHF
d_gene: TRBD2; abundance: many; j_gene: TRBJ2-1; v_gene: TRBV7-8; len: 13; CDR3nt: TGTGCCAGCAGCTTCGGGACTAGCAATGAGCAGTTCTTC; CDR3aa: CASSFGTSNEQFF
d_gene: NA; abundance: medium-sized; j_gene: TRBJ2-5; v_gene: TRBV7-2; len: 13; CDR3nt: TGTGCCAGCAGCTCAGGATACCAAGAGACCCAGTACTTC; CDR3aa: CASSSGYQETQYF
d_gene: TRBD2; abundance: many; j_gene: TRBJ2-1; v_gene: TRBV29-1; len: 17; CDR3nt: TGCAGCGTTGGTAGACTAGCGGGAGGTGGAACCTACAATGAGCAGTTCTTC; CDR3aa: CSVGRLAGGGTYNEQFF
d_gene: TRBD1; abundance: medium-sized; j_gene: TRBJ1-2; v_gene: TRBV7-9; len: 15; CDR3nt: TGTGCCAGCAGCTCGCCGGGACAGGAAAACTATGGCTACACCTTC; CDR3aa: CASSSPGQENYGYTF
d_gene: NA; abundance: NA; j_gene: TRBJ2-3; v_gene: TRBV5-6; len: 15; CDR3nt: TGTGCCAGCAGTCCCGAAGGCGGAGGCACAGATACGCAGTATTTT; CDR3aa: CASSPEGGGTDTQYF
d_gene: TRBD2; abundance: medium-sized; j_gene: TRBJ2-5; v_gene: TRBV4-1; len: 15; CDR3nt: TGCGCCAGCAGCCAAGGGGCTAGCGGACAAGAGACCCAGTACTTC; CDR3aa: CASSQGASGQETQYF